This record concerns one TCR beta chain sequence. The data are from a study of T cells in localized non-small cell lung cancer. Measured with immunoSEQ multiplex PCR; TCRdb has only the in-frame clones, and not every one. Among 90,000 to 95,000 clones listed, approximately 90% were seen once. Trimming cost V 4 bases and J 2 bases, with 19 bases left between them. The CDR3 length is 18 residues. Germline V gene sequence: CDR1 SGHRS, CDR2 YFSETQ. V and J are TRBV5-1 and TRBJ2-6; D may correspond to TRBD1 or TRBD2 (6 bases each). The sample in question was PBMCs, obtained before any cancer treatment. The origin of this receptor is a woman aged 35-70 years with stage II squamous cell lung carcinoma. CDR3 coding DNA: TGCGCCAGCAGCAAAGAACAGGGACTGTTGGCTGGGGCCAACGTCCTGACTTTC. Protein sequence: CASSKEQGLLAGANVLTF.